This TCR beta chain emerged from a study of blood T cell repertoires in COVID-19. Overall study context: Whether acute or convalescent, the COVID-19 samples came from the United States, Italy and Spain. PBMCs, B-cell-depleted T cells, or T cells were the source of the cDNA or gDNA that made up the material.

Germline CDR1 is MNHEY and CDR2 is SVGEGT. This CDR3 region has 18 residues. V lost 0 bases to trimming and J lost 0 bases, with 17 bases between them. In the study's own analysis: Amplification with reference gene primers provided the estimates of nucleated cell counts. Repertoires were generated with immunoSEQ multiplex PCR, while TCRdb's copy carries only in-frame clones and drops some. V and J calls and clone size are those listed in that table; D and trimming were worked out from the DNA. Among about 60,000 clones listed, 80% were seen once. During active infection, Seattle patients enrolled and were then monitored through disease.

What was sequenced was peripheral blood. The rearrangement links TRBV6-2 or TRBV6-3 to TRBJ2-5; D perhaps matches TRBD2 (7 bases). This clonotype was obtained from a man aged 30-40 years with COVID-19, enrolled during active disease. The DNA of the CDR3 is TGTGCCAGCAGTTACTCGAGGGGGGGTAATCCGTACCAAGAGACCCAGTACTTC. The encoded protein is CASSYSRGGNPYQETQYF.